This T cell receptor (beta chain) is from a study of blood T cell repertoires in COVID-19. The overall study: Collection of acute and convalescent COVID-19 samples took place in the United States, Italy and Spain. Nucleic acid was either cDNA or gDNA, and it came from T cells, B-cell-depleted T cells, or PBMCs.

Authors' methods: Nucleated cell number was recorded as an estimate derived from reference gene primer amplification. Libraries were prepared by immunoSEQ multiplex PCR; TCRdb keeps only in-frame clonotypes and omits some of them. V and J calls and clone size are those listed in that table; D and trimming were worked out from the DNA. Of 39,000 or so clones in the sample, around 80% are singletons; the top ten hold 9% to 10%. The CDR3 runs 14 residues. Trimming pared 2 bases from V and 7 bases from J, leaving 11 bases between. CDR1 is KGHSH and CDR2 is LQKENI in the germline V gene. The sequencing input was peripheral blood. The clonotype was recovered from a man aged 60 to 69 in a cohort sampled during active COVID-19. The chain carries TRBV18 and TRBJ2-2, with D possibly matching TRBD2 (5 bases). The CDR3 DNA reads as TGTGCCAGCTCACCAGATATCGCGGGCGGGGAGCTGTTTTTT. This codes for CASSPDIAGGELFF.